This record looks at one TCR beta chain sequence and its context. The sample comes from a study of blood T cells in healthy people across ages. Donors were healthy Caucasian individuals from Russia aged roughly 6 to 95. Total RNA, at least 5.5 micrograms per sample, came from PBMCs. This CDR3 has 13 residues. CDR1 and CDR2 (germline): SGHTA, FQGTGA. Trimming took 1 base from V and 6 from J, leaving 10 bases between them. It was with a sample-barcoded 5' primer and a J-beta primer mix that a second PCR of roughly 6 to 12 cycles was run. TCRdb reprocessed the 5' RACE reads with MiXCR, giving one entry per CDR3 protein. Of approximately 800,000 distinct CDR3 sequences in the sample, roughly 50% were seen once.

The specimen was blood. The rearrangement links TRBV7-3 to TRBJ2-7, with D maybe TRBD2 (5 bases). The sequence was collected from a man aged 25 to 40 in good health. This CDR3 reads CASSLMGESEQYF. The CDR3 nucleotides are TGTGCCAGCAGCTTAATGGGAGAGAGCGAGCAGTACTTC.